The 8 T cell receptor beta chains in this list originate from one sample, sequenced in a study of human T cells and chemical hapten exposure. The time point here: pre-sensitization, week 0. Treatment noted: therapeutic diphenylcyclopropenone sensitization with weekly scalp DPC. Via MiXCR, TCRdb re-called the RACE reads, giving one row per CDR3 protein. In the table there are 50,000 to 65,000 distinct CDR3 sequences, 10% to 12% of which are singletons. Sequenced here: whole blood, sampled in connection with sensitization to the hapten diphenylcyclopropenone (DPC). The receptors here all came from a woman in her 40s with alopecia areata. Some clones in this sample may be carry-over from other donors' samples.

This clonotype was counted only a few times. J is TRBJ2-1 and V is TRBV6-6; 7 bases are shared with TRBD2. This CDR3 has 13 amino acids. With V trimmed by 8 bases and J by 0 bases, 1 base remained unmatched. CDR1 is MNHNY, CDR2 SVGAGI, per germline (reference sequence). The CDR3 bases are TGTGCCAGCCAGCGGGGCTCCTACAATGAGCAGTTCTTC. Its translation is CASQRGSYNEQFF.

This clonotype was counted ten times or more. The CDR3 reads CASSALQMPYEQYF. CDR3 sequence (DNA): TGTGCCAGCAGCGCGCTGCAGATGCCCTACGAGCAGTACTTC. The J gene is TRBJ2-7, the V gene TRBV7-8; D gene uncertain. CDR3 size: 14 residues. Germline-derived CDR1 and CDR2 are SGHVS and FQNEAQ. Trimming took 5 bases from V and 2 from J, leaving 13 bases between them.

To note about this clonotype: At one end, the junction sequence differs from germline, possibly due to a read error. The chain is built from TRBV29-1 and TRBJ1-2; D is ambiguous. The CDR3 is 11 amino acids. Germline CDR1 and CDR2: SQVTM and ANQGSEA. DNA for the CDR3: TGCAGCGTTTGGCAGAACTGTGGCTACACCTTC. It is translated as CSVWQNCGYTF. Looking up the rest from reference TRBV29-1 and TRBJ1-2 gives the full variable domain: SAVISQKPSRDICQRGTSLTIQCQVDSQVTMMFWYRQQPGQSLTLIATANQGSEATYESGFVIDKFPISRPNLTFSTLTVSNMSPEDSSIYLCSVWQNCGYTFGSGTRLTVV.

This chain links TRBV11-2 with TRBJ2-7; D is possibly TRBD2 (6 bases). V was pared by 1 base and J by 2 bases, with 6 bases between. Per the germline V gene, CDR1 is SGHAT and CDR2 is FQNNGV. This CDR3 has 13 residues. The CDR3 loop is CASSLGEAYEQYF. The CDR3 DNA sequence: TGTGCCAGCAGCTTAGGGGAGGCCTACGAGCAGTACTTC.

This rearrangement joins TRBV4-1 to TRBJ1-2; 7 nucleotides line up with TRBD1. CDR1 is MGHRA, CDR2 YSYEKL, per germline. V shed 7 bases, J shed 5 bases, and the junction held 10 bases outside the gene matches. The CDR3 consists of 14 residues. Here the CDR3 reads CASNDREGGYGYTF. As DNA, the CDR3 is TGCGCCAGCAACGACAGGGAAGGTGGTTATGGCTACACCTTC.

This clonotype came up many times. The chain has TRBV11-3 and TRBJ2-5; 12 nucleotides match TRBD2. Germline CDR1 SGHNT, CDR2 YENEEA. The ends lost 2 bases at V and 1 base at J; junction bases unmatched: 5. This CDR3 region has 17 residues. CDR3 loop: CASSLRLAGEFQETQYF. CDR3 nucleotide sequence: TGTGCCAGCAGCTTAAGACTAGCGGGAGAGTTCCAAGAGACCCAGTACTTC.

The V call is TRBV9, the J call TRBJ2-2; possible D gene TRBD2, 6 bases. The CDR3 has 14 residues. Trimming pared 0 bases from V and 5 bases from J, leaving 8 bases between. Per germline, CDR1 SGDLS and CDR2 YYNGEE. The CDR3 loop is CASSVVAGTGELFF. DNA for the CDR3: TGTGCCAGCAGCGTAGTGGCGGGAACCGGGGAGCTGTTTTTT.

This clonotype was seen at least ten times. The chain is built from TRBV5-5 and TRBJ1-5; TRBD1 aligns across 7 bases. The V and J ends lost 1 base and 6 bases, in that order; junction bases with no gene match: 7. Germline V gene lookup returns CDR1 SGHKS and CDR2 YYEKEE (reference sequence). The CDR3 length is 15 residues. CDR3 residues: CASSLFEGAGQPQHF. The CDR3 DNA is TGTGCCAGCAGCTTGTTTGAGGGGGCGGGTCAGCCCCAGCATTTT. Together with reference TRBV5-5 and TRBJ1-5, the CDR3 gives the full variable domain: DAGVTQSPTHLIKTRGQQVTLRCSPISGHKSVSWYQQVLGQGPQFIFQYYEKEERGRGNFPDRFSARQFPNYSSELNVNALLLGDSALYLCASSLFEGAGQPQHFGDGTRLSIL.